These 20 T cell receptor beta chains were sequenced from one sample in a study of blood T cell repertoires in COVID-19. TCRdb's table, derived via immunoSEQ multiplex PCR, lists solely in-frame clones and lacks some. The table has more than 95,000 clones, approximately 82% seen once. The material sequenced was peripheral blood. The receptors derive from a man aged 60 to 69 with acute or convalescent COVID-19.

This clone occurred a few times. This rearrangement joins TRBV6-5 to TRBJ1-4, with a weak D call TRBD1 (5 bases). V was pared by 5 bases and J by 8 bases, with 15 bases between. The CDR3 is 14 amino acids. Germline V gene data show CDR1 as MNHEY and CDR2 as SVGAGI. The CDR3 nucleotides read TGTGCCAGCAGTCCCCCGGGACGGGAGGAAAAACTGTTTTTT. It is translated as CASSPPGREEKLFF.

The chain is built from TRBV24-1 and TRBJ2-3; D is perhaps TRBD1 (6 bases). V dropped 2 bases and J dropped 0 bases, with 8 bases sitting between them. The CDR3 spans 15 residues. In germline, CDR1 is KGHDR, CDR2 SFDVKD. The CDR3 region is CATSDYTGSTDTQYF. The CDR3 bases are TGTGCCACCAGTGATTACACAGGGAGCACAGATACGCAGTATTTT.

About this clone itself: The same CDR3 also results from other DNA sequences found in this sample. The rearrangement links TRBV5-1 to TRBJ2-1; TRBD1 matches at 11 bases. Germline CDR1 is SGHRS and CDR2 is YFSETQ. The CDR3 runs 15 residues. V lost 2 bases and J lost 7; bases outside the gene matches: 5. The CDR3 region is CASSFGQGATNEQFF. DNA for the CDR3: TGCGCCAGCAGCTTCGGACAGGGGGCCACAAATGAGCAGTTCTTC.

The V call is TRBV25-1, the J call TRBJ1-2; D is uncertain. In germline, CDR1 is MGHDK, CDR2 SYGVNS. This CDR3 region has 14 residues. Trimming took off 5 bases at V and 4 bases at J, with 14 bases between the two ends. CDR3 sequence reads: CASSPAGSLYGYTF. CDR3 bases: TGTGCCAGCAGTCCAGCGGGGAGCCTCTATGGCTACACCTTC.

This clone has more than one count but fewer than ten. The chain recombines TRBV30 with TRBJ1-2, with D hard to call. V lost 1 base to trimming and J lost 5 bases, with 11 bases between them. Germline V gives CDR1 GTSNPN, CDR2 SVGIG (reference sequence). This CDR3 spans 13 amino acids. The CDR3: CAWSERYLYGYTF. The CDR3, as DNA: TGTGCCTGGAGTGAGAGATACCTTTATGGCTACACCTTC.

The gene calls are TRBV7-9 and TRBJ2-5; D not certain. Trimming cost V 1 base and J 2 bases, with 11 bases left between them. The CDR3 is 15 amino acids. In germline, CDR1 is SEHNR, CDR2 FQNEAQ (reference sequence). Written as DNA, the CDR3 is TGTGCCAGCAGCTTAGTTATACAGCTTCAAGAGACCCAGTACTTC. As protein: CASSLVIQLQETQYF.

The V and J genes are TRBV19 and TRBJ2-2; weak D call: TRBD2 (6 bases). V was pared by 3 bases and J by 5 bases, with 13 bases between. The CDR3 spans 15 residues. CDR1 is LNHDA, CDR2 SQIVND, per germline (reference sequence). The CDR3 DNA is TGTGCCAGTAGTATGGGGAGGAAGGGGACCGGGGAGCTGTTTTTT. Protein product: CASSMGRKGTGELFF.

The chain joins TRBV6-5 to TRBJ2-7; TRBD1 is a possible D gene (5 bases). CDR3 length: 14 residues. Germline assignment: CDR1 MNHEY and CDR2 SVGAGI. Trimming removed 6 bases from V and 0 bases from J, with 12 bases in between. CDR3 amino acids: CASRQTASSYEQYV. The DNA for the CDR3 is TGTGCCAGCAGACAGACAGCGAGCTCCTACGAGCAGTACGTC.

The chain uses TRBV10-3 and TRBJ2-1; 10 bases match TRBD1. Germline CDR1 and CDR2: ENHRY and SYGVKD. CDR3 length: 17 amino acids. J lost 2 bases, V lost 5 bases, and 9 bases had no gene match. CDR3 DNA: TGTGCCATCAGTTCGGCGGGACAGGGGATAGCCTACAATGAGCAGTTCTTC. The encoded protein is CAISSAGQGIAYNEQFF.

The rearrangement joins TRBV7-2 to TRBJ2-2; D ambiguous. V lost 5 bases and J lost 6, with 10 bases in between. CDR1 and CDR2 (germline): SGHTA, FQGNSA. The CDR3 runs to 13 residues. This chain's CDR3 is CASSPTGPGELFF. CDR3 sequence (DNA): TGTGCCAGCAGCCCTACCGGTCCCGGGGAGCTGTTTTTT.

The chain uses TRBV5-1 and TRBJ2-3, with D perhaps matching TRBD2 (7 bases). The CDR3 is 15 residues long. From germline, CDR1 is SGHRS and CDR2 YFSETQ. V lost 5 bases and J 2 bases, leaving 15 bases between the germline ends. Written as DNA, the CDR3 is TGCGCCAGCAGAAGTCGCGGGGGCCCCACAGATACGCAGTATTTT. It yields the protein CASRSRGGPTDTQYF. The full variable domain, rest sourced from reference TRBV5-1 and TRBJ2-3, is KAGVTQTPRYLIKTRGQQVTLSCSPISGHRSVSWYQQTPGQGLQFLFEYFSETQRNKGNFPGRFSGRQFSNSRSEMNVSTLELGDSALYLCASRSRGGPTDTQYFGPGTRLTVL.

About this clone: Other DNA sequences within the sample encode an identical CDR3. The V call is TRBV10-1, the J call TRBJ2-3; TRBD2 is a possible D gene (5 bases). The germline gives CDR1 WNHNN, CDR2 SYGVQD (reference sequence). The CDR3 consists of 14 residues. Trimming pared 2 bases from V and 5 bases from J, leaving 11 bases between. The chain's CDR3 is CASSERRDGDTQYF. CDR3 nucleotides: TGCGCCAGCAGTGAGAGACGGGATGGAGATACGCAGTATTTT.

This chain links TRBV7-3 with TRBJ2-3; perhaps TRBD1 as D (6 bases). V was cut by 2 bases and J by 2 bases, with 11 bases left in between. This CDR3 region has 15 residues. CDR1 is SGHTA and CDR2 is FQGTGA in the germline V gene. In DNA, the CDR3 is TGTGCCAGCAGCTTAGTAGTGGGGGCCACAGATACGCAGTATTTT. Its protein is CASSLVVGATDTQYF.

This chain connects TRBV19 to TRBJ2-6; D is perhaps TRBD2 (5 bases). Germline V lookup: CDR1 LNHDA, CDR2 SQIVND (reference sequence). Trimming removed 3 bases at V and 0 bases at J, with 12 bases between. The length of the CDR3 is 17 residues. The CDR3 nucleotides read TGTGCCAGTAGTATTCGGGGTCCGACCTCTGGGGCCAACGTCCTGACTTTC. Residues: CASSIRGPTSGANVLTF.

The genes are TRBV5-4 and TRBJ1-2; 7 positions match TRBD1. This CDR3 region has 15 residues. V trimming: 5 bases; J trimming: 6 bases; junction bases outside the gene matches: 13. Germline V CDR1 and CDR2: SGHNT, YYREEE (reference sequence). CDR3 region: CASSPTGTAKDGYTF. The CDR3 DNA reads as TGTGCCAGCAGTCCGACCGGGACAGCGAAGGATGGCTACACCTTC.

The chain couples TRBV30 to TRBJ1-2; D call uncertain. V lost 0 bases to trimming and J lost 4 bases, with 9 bases between them. CDR3 length equals 13 residues. Germline lookup yields CDR1 GTSNPN and CDR2 SVGIG (reference sequence). This CDR3 is CAWSVLPSYGYTF. In DNA form, the CDR3 reads TGTGCCTGGAGTGTACTACCGAGCTATGGCTACACCTTC.

In this sample, this clone turned up once. This chain uses TRBV20-1 with TRBJ1-5; D is possibly TRBD1 (6 bases). The V and J ends lost 3 bases and 2 bases respectively, with 8 bases between them. This CDR3 has 13 amino acids. Germline V gene sequence: CDR1 DFQATT, CDR2 SNEGSKA (reference sequence). For the CDR3, the DNA is TGCAGTGCTAGTAAGGGGGGCAATCAGCCCCAGCATTTT. The encoded protein is CSASKGGNQPQHF.

The V call is TRBV18, the J call TRBJ1-3; TRBD1 agrees at 7 bases. The J segment lost 3 bases and the V segment lost 5 bases, leaving 10 bases of the junction unmatched. Germline assignment: CDR1 KGHSH and CDR2 LQKENI. The CDR3 loop spans 16 amino acids. The CDR3, as DNA: TGTGCCAGCTCATTCGACAGGGTGATTCTTGGAAACACCATATATTTT. Translating gives CASSFDRVILGNTIYF.

The chain couples TRBV6-6 to TRBJ2-1; possible D gene TRBD2, 6 bases. The length of the CDR3 is 11 residues. V gave up 8 bases and J gave up 8 bases, with 10 bases separating them. Germline V gene sequence: CDR1 MNHNY, CDR2 SVGAGI (reference sequence). The CDR3 protein is CASQRVDEQFF. The DNA for the CDR3 is TGTGCCAGCCAGCGGGTGGATGAGCAGTTCTTC.

V gene TRBV7-9 combines with J gene TRBJ1-6, with D maybe TRBD1 (5 bases). The CDR3 contains 15 residues. The V end was cut by 1 base, the J end by 5 bases, with 9 bases between. Germline assignment: CDR1 SEHNR and CDR2 FQNEAQ (reference sequence). CDR3 residues: CASSLGGRNNSPLHF. In DNA form, the CDR3 reads TGTGCCAGCAGCTTAGGGGGCAGGAATAATTCACCCCTCCACTTT.